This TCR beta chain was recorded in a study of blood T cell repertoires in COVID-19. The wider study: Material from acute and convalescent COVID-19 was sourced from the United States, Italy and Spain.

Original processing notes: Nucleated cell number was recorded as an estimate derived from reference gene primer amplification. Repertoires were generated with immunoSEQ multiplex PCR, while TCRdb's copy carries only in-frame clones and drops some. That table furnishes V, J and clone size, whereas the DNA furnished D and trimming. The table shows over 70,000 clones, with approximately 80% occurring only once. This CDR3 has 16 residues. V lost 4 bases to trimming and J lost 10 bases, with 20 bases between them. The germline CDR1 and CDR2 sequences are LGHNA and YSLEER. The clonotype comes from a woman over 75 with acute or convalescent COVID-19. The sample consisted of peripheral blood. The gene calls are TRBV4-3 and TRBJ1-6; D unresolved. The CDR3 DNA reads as TGCGCCAGCAGCCCCAATTCGCCGGCTTCGGGATCACCCCTCCACTTT. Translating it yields CASSPNSPASGSPLHF.